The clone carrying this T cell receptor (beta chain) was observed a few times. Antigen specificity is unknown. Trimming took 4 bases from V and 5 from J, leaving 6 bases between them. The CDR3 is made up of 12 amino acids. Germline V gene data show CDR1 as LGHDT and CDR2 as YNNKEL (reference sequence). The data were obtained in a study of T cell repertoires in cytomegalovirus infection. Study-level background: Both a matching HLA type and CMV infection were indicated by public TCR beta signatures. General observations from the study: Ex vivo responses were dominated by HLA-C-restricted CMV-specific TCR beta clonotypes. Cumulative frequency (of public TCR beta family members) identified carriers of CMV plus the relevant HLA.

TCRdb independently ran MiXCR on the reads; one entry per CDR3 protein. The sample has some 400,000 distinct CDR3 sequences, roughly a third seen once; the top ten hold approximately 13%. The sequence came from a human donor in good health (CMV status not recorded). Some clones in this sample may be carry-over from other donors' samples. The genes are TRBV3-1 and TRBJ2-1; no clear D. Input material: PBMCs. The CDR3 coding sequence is TGTGCCAGCAGCCCCACAGACAATGAGCAGTTCTTC. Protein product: CASSPTDNEQFF.